The clone carrying this TCR beta chain has only a few counts. Its target is unknown. Library preparation for TCR beta used quantitative 5'-RACE with molecular barcodes. One entry per CDR3 protein results from TCRdb running MiXCR on the 5' RACE reads. Counted here are about 400,000 distinct CDR3 sequences, under 25% occurring once; the ten biggest clones make up approximately 16%. This specimen belongs to a study of CD8 T cells in ankylosing spondylitis. Study-wide points: Characteristic of ankylosing spondylitis blood, it appeared, was a TCR beta motif comprising about eight highly homologous variants.

Germline CDR1 LNHDA, CDR2 SQIVND (reference sequence). Trimming stripped 4 bases from V and 2 bases from J, with 15 bases between. This CDR3 is built from 15 residues. This TCR derives from a male donor with ankylosing spondylitis. The chain combines TRBV19 with TRBJ2-7; D might be TRBD1 (6 bases). The sample was blood, either unsorted or a sorted T cell fraction (not recorded which). CDR3 sequence (DNA): TGTGCCAGTAGTACGGGTCCGGGACATACCTACGAGCAGTACTTC. This encodes CASSTGPGHTYEQYF.